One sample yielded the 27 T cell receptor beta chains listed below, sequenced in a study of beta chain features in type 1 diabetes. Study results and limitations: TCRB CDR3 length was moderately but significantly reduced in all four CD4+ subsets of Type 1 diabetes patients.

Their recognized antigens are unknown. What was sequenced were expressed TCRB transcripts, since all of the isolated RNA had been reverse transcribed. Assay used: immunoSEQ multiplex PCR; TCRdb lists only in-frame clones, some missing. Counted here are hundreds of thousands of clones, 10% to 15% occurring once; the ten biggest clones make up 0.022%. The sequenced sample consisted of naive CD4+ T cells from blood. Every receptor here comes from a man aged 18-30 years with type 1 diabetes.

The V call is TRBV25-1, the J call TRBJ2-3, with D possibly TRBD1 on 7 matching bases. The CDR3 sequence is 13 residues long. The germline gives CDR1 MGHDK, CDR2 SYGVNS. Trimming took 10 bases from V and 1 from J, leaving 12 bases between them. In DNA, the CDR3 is TGTGCCACAGGGGGGACGGGCACAGATACGCAGTATTTT. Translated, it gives CATGGTGTDTQYF.

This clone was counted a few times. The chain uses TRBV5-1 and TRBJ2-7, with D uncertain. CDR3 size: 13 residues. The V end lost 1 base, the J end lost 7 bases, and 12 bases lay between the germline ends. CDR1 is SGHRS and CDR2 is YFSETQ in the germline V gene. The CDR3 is CASSLQVLGEQYF. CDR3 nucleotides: TGCGCCAGCAGCTTGCAAGTCCTTGGGGAGCAGTACTTC. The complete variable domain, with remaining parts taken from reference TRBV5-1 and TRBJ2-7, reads KAGVTQTPRYLIKTRGQQVTLSCSPISGHRSVSWYQQTPGQGLQFLFEYFSETQRNKGNFPGRFSGRQFSNSRSEMNVSTLELGDSALYLCASSLQVLGEQYFGPGTRLTVT.

DNA of the CDR3: TGCAGCGTTGAAGGGGGTTGGACTGAAGCTTTCTTT. Its translation is CSVEGGWTEAFF. The chain employs TRBV29-1 and TRBJ1-1; D gene uncertain. The CDR3 runs to 12 residues. Germline lookup yields CDR1 SQVTM and CDR2 ANQGSEA. V dropped 1 base and J dropped 5 bases, with 8 bases sitting between them.

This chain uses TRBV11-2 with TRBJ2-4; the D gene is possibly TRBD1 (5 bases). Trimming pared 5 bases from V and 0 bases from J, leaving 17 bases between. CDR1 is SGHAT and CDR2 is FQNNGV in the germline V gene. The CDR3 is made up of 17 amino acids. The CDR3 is CASSPRLGDEAKNIQYF. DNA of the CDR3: TGTGCCAGCAGCCCAAGGTTAGGGGATGAAGCCAAAAACATTCAGTACTTC.

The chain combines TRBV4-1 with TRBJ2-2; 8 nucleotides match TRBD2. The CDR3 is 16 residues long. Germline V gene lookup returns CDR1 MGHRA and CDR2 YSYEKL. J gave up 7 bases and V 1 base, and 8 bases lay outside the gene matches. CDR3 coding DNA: TGCGCCAGCAGCCAAGGCCTGAGCGGGGGAAGCGGGGAGCTGTTTTTT. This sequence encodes CASSQGLSGGSGELFF.

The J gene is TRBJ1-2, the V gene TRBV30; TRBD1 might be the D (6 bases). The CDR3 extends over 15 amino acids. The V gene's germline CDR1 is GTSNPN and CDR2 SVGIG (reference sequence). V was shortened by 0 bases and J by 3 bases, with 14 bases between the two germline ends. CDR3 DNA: TGTGCCTGGAGTGTACCTACAGGGTCTGACTATGGCTACACCTTC. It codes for CAWSVPTGSDYGYTF.

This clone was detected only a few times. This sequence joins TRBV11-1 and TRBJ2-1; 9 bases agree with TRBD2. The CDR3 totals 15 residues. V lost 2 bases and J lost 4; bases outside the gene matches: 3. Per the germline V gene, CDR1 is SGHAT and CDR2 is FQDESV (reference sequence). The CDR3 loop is CASSLTSGLYNEQFF. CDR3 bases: TGTGCCAGCAGCTTAACTAGCGGGTTGTACAATGAGCAGTTCTTC.

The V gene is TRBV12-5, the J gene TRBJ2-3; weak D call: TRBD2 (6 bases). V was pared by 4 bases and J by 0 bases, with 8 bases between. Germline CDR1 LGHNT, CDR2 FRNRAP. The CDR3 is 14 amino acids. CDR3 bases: TGTGCTAGTGGTTCCGGGGGAAGCACAGATACGCAGTATTTT. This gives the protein CASGSGGSTDTQYF. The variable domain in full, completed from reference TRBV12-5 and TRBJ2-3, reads DARVTQTPRHKVTEMGQEVTMRCQPILGHNTVFWYRQTMMQGLELLAYFRNRAPLDDSGMPKDRFSAEMPDATLATLKIQPSEPRDSAVYFCASGSGGSTDTQYFGPGTRLTVL.

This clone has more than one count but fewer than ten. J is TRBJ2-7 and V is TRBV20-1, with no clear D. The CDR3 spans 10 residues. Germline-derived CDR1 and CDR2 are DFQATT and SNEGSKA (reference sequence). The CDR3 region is CWRSSYEQYF. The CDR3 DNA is TGCTGGAGATCCTCCTACGAGCAGTACTTC.

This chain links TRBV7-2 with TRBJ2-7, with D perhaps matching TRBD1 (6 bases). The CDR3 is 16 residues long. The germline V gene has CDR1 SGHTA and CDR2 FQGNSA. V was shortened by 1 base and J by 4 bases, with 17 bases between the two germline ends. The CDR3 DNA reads TGTGCCAGCAGCTTAGGCGTAGGTCAGGGGAGTTACGAGCAGTACTTC. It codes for CASSLGVGQGSYEQYF.

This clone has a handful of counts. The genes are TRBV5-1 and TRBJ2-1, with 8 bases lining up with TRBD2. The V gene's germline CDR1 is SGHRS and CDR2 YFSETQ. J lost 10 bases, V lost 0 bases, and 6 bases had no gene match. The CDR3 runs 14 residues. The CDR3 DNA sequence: TGCGCCAGCAGCTTGGGAGTGACTAGCGTGGAGCAGTTCTTC. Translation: CASSLGVTSVEQFF.

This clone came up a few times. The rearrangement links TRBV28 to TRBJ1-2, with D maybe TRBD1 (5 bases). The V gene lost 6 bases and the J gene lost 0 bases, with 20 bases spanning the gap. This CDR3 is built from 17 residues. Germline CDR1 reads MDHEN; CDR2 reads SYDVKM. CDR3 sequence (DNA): TGTGCCAGCAGCGATGGGACTCCTGCGAGGGCTAACTATGGCTACACCTTC. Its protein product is CASSDGTPARANYGYTF.

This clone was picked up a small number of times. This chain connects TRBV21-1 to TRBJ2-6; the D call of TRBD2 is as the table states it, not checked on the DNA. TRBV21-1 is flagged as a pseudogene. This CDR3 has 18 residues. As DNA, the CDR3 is TGTGCCAGCAGCAACCTCCCCTACGCCGGGGGACGGGCCAACGTCCTGACTTTC. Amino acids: CASSNLPYAGGRANVLTF.

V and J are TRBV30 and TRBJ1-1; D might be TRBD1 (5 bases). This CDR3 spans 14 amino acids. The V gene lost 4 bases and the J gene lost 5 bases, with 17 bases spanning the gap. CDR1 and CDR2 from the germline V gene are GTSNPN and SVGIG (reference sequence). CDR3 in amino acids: CAWTLPGGETEAFF. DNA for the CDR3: TGTGCCTGGACCCTCCCCGGGGGGGAGACTGAAGCTTTCTTT.

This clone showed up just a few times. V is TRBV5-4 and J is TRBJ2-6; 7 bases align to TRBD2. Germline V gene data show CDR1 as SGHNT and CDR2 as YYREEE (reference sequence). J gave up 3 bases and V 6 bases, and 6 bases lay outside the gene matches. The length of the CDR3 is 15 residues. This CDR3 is CASTSGRSGANVLTF. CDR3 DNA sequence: TGTGCCAGCACCTCCGGGAGGAGTGGGGCCAACGTCCTGACTTTC.

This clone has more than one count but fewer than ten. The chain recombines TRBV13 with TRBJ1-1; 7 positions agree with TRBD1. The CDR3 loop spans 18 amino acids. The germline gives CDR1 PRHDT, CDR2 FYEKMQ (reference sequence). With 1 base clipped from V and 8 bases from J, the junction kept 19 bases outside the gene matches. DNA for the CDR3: TGTGCCAGCAGCTTAGTAAGCGGGGACAGCTTCCAACCCGACGAAGCTTTCTTT. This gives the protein CASSLVSGDSFQPDEAFF.

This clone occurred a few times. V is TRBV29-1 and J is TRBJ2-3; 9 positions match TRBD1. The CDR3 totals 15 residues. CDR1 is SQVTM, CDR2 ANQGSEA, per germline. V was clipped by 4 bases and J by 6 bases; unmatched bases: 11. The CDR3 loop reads CSVVKGTGGRDTQYF. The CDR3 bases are TGCAGCGTTGTGAAGGGTACAGGGGGCCGGGATACGCAGTATTTT.

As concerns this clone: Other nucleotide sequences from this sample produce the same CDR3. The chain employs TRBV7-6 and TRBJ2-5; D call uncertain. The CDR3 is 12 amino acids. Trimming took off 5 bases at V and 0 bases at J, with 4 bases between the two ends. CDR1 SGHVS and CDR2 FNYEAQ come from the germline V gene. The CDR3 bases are TGTGCCAGCAGCACACACCAAGAGACCCAGTACTTC. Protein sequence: CASSTHQETQYF.

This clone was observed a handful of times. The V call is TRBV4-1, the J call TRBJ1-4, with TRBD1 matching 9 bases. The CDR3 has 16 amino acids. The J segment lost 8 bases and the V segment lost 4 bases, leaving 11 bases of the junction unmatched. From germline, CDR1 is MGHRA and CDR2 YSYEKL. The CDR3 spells CASSPLLNRGQEKLFF. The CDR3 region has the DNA TGCGCCAGCAGCCCCCTCCTGAACAGGGGGCAAGAAAAACTGTTTTTT.

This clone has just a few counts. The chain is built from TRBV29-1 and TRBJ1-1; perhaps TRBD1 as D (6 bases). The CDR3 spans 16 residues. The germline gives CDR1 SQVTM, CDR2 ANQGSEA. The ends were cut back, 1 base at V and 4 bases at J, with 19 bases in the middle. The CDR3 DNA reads TGCAGCGTTGAAGGTTCCAGGGCAGGGGCGCCCACTGAAGCTTTCTTT. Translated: CSVEGSRAGAPTEAFF.

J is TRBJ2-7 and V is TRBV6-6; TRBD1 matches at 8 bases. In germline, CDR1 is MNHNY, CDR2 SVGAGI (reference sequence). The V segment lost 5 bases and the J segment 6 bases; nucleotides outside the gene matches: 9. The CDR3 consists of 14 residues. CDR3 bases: TGTGCCAGCAGTACGGACAGGGCGGGGAGCGAGCAGTACTTC. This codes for CASSTDRAGSEQYF.

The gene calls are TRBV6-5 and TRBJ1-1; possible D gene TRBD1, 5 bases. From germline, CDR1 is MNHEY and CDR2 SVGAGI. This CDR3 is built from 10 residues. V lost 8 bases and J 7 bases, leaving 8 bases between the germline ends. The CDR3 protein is CASYQGEAFF. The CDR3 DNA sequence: TGTGCCAGCTATCAGGGTGAAGCTTTCTTT.

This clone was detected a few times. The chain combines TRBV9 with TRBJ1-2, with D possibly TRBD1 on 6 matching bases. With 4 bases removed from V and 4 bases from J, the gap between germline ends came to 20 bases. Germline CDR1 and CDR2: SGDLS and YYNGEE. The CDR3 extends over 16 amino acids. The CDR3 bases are TGTGCCAGCAGCCCCCAAGTAGGGGGGAACACCTATGGCTACACCTTC. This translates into CASSPQVGGNTYGYTF.

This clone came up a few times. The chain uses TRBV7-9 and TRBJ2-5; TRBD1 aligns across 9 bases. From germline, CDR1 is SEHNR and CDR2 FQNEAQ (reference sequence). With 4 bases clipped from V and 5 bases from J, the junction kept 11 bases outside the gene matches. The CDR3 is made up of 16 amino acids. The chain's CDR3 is CASSSYRGPQGETQYF. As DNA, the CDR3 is TGTGCCAGCAGCTCCTACAGGGGGCCCCAGGGGGAGACCCAGTACTTC.

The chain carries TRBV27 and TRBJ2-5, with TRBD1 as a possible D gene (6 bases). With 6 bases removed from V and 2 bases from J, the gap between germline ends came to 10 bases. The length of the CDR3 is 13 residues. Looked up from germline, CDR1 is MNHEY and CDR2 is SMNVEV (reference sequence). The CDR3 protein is CASSRTDQETQYF. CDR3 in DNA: TGTGCCAGCAGCAGGACAGATCAAGAGACCCAGTACTTC.

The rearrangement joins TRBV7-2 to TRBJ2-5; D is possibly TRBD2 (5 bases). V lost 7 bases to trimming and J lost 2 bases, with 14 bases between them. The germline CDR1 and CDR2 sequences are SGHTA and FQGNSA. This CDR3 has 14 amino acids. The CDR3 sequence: CASTWRTDQETQYF. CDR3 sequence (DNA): TGTGCCAGCACTTGGAGGACGGATCAAGAGACCCAGTACTTC.

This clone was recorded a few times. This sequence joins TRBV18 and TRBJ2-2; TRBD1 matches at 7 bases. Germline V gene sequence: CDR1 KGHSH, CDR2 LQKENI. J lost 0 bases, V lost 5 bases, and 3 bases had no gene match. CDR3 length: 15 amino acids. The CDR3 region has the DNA TGTGCCAGCTCAGGACAGGTATCGAACACCGGGGAGCTGTTTTTT. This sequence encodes CASSGQVSNTGELFF.